This T cell receptor beta chain was identified during a study of early T cells in non-severe SARS-CoV-2 infection. General observations from the study: Database matching using VDJdb favored anti-spike CD8 responses, with private and CD4 specificities left missing.

This CDR3 contains 16 residues. V lost 5 bases and J 0 bases, leaving 14 bases between the germline ends. Germline values: CDR1 SGHTA, CDR2 FQGNSA. This clonotype was recorded a few times. No antigen is known for it. The TCR library protocol attached unique molecular identifiers to the individual cDNA molecules. In TCRdb, the 5' RACE reads were re-called with MiXCR into one record per CDR3 protein. The table lists some 98,000 distinct CDR3 sequences, over 15% of them singletons. This chain connects TRBV7-2 to TRBJ2-1, with a tentative D call TRBD1 (6 bases). The material sequenced was whole blood. The receptor was isolated from an adult who was a healthcare worker with PCR-confirmed SARS-CoV-2 infection or an uninfected control (not recorded which). CDR3 DNA sequence: TGTGCCAGCAGCGCACCGGGACAAAGCTCCTACAATGAGCAGTTCTTC. This sequence encodes CASSAPGQSSYNEQFF.